This record concerns one T cell receptor beta chain sequence. Its specificity is not known. Looked up from germline, CDR1 is SGHAT and CDR2 is FQNNGV. The CDR3 is 17 amino acids. Trimming took 3 bases from V and 3 from J, leaving 21 bases between them. This specimen belongs to a study of CD4 T cells in relation to SARS-CoV-2 and coronaviruses. Study information: Shared crossreactive spike epitopes were mapped to their HLA restriction.

Assay used: immunoSEQ multiplex PCR; TCRdb lists only in-frame clones, some missing. The sample records about 68,000 clones, approximately 95% being singletons. Study-level results: According to naive versus memory sequencing, detected responses are memory recall, not newly primed. About 64% of donors had memory CD4+ clonotypes crossrecognizing SARS-CoV-2 and common cold coronavirus spike.

The unexposed donors gave CD4+ T cells in about 2011-2019, prior to COVID-19. This sequence joins TRBV11-2 and TRBJ2-7; D may be TRBD1 or TRBD2 (5 bases each). The sequenced sample consisted of naive CD4+ T cells from PBMCs. The subset was: naive CD4+ T cells isolated by negative enrichment. The receptor comes from a human donor in good health. CDR3 residues: CASSLGSWGFGVYEQYF. For the CDR3, the DNA is TGTGCCAGCAGCTTGGGCTCCTGGGGCTTCGGGGTCTACGAGCAGTACTTC.